Each of the 8 T cell receptor beta chains below was sequenced from the same sample in a study of cytomegalovirus exposure and HLA in healthy donors. PCR employed 60 Vbeta and 13 Jbeta primers. Sequencing was performed with immunoSEQ multiplex PCR; in TCRdb, only in-frame clones are kept and a portion is missing. The table has tens of thousands of clones, 75% to 80% seen once. What was sequenced was PBMCs. The receptors were sampled from a woman in her 40s in good health and CMV-seropositive.

CDR3 DNA: TGTGCCAGCAGCTCCCGAGAGACCCAGTACTTC. Encoded protein: CASSSRETQYF. The chain uses TRBV11-3 and TRBJ2-5; D unresolved. The CDR3 consists of 11 residues. Trimming took off 4 bases at V and 4 bases at J, with 4 bases between the two ends. The germline CDR1 and CDR2 sequences are SGHNT and YENEEA.

The chain has TRBV27 and TRBJ1-1; D call uncertain. The CDR3 runs to 13 residues. V was shortened by 6 bases and J by 1 base, with 9 bases between the two germline ends. CDR1 is MNHEY and CDR2 is SMNVEV in the germline V gene (reference sequence). The CDR3 bases are TGTGCCAGCAGGTCAACACCGAACACTGAAGCTTTCTTT. It is translated as CASRSTPNTEAFF.

About this clone: The CDR3 does not end in the conserved phenylalanine or tryptophan, so this is likely a read error. The chain has TRBV2 and TRBJ1-2; 8 nucleotides agree with TRBD1. Germline lookup yields CDR1 SNHLY and CDR2 FYNNEI. The CDR3 sequence is 15 residues long. The V gene end was trimmed by 6 bases and the J gene end by 0 bases; junction bases not matched to a gene: 6. As DNA, the CDR3 is TGTGCCAGCAGCGTGGGACAGGCAGCTAACTATGGCTACACCCTC. This translates into CASSVGQAANYGYTL.

In DNA, the CDR3 is TGTGCCAGCAGCTTGGACGCCTCAAAGGGGGAAAAACTGTTTTTT. Translating it yields CASSLDASKGEKLFF. The chain carries TRBV7-2 and TRBJ1-4, with D tentatively TRBD1 (5 bases). Trimming pared 3 bases from V and 8 bases from J, leaving 16 bases between. The length of the CDR3 is 15 residues. From germline, CDR1 is SGHTA and CDR2 FQGNSA. The complete variable domain, with remaining parts taken from reference TRBV7-2 and TRBJ1-4, reads GAGVSQSPSNKVTEKGKDVELRCDPISGHTALYWYRQSLGQGLEFLIYFQGNSAPDKSGLPSDRFSAERTGGSVSTLTIQRTQQEDSAVYLCASSLDASKGEKLFFGSGTQLSVL.

The V and J genes are TRBV2 and TRBJ1-2; no clear D gene. Germline lookup yields CDR1 SNHLY and CDR2 FYNNEI. Trimming pared 1 base from V and 0 bases from J, leaving 6 bases between. This CDR3 has 14 residues. The CDR3 loop is CASSEDAANYGYTF. The CDR3, as DNA: TGTGCCAGCAGTGAAGATGCAGCTAACTATGGCTACACCTTC.

The chain uses TRBV7-9 and TRBJ2-1, with TRBD1 identical over 7 bases. Unmatched junction bases numbered 6, after V lost 4 bases and J lost 0 bases. Germline lookup yields CDR1 SEHNR and CDR2 FQNEAQ (reference sequence). The CDR3 runs 16 residues. The CDR3 protein is CASSSRQGNSYNEQFF. Here the CDR3 DNA reads TGTGCCAGCAGCTCCAGACAGGGTAACTCCTACAATGAGCAGTTCTTC. Combining the CDR3 with reference TRBV7-9 and TRBJ2-1 gives the whole variable domain DTGVSQNPRHKITKRGQNVTFRCDPISEHNRLYWYRQTLGQGPEFLTYFQNEAQLEKSRLLSDRFSAERPKGSFSTLEIQRTEQGDSAMYLCASSSRQGNSYNEQFFGPGTRLTVL.

This clone was recorded a few times. CDR3 DNA: TGTGCCAGCAGCCCCTTGGCAGGGGTGGGCAATCAGCCCCAGCATTTT. Amino acids: CASSPLAGVGNQPQHF. The chain is built from TRBV7-2 and TRBJ1-5, with D possibly matching TRBD1 (6 bases). The germline CDR1 and CDR2 sequences are SGHTA and FQGNSA. V dropped 5 bases and J dropped 2 bases, with 16 bases sitting between them. This CDR3 region has 16 residues.

The gene calls are TRBV7-6 and TRBJ2-7; D is uncertain. This CDR3 region has 13 residues. The ends were cut back, 2 bases at V and 7 bases at J, with 12 bases in the middle. The germline V gene has CDR1 SGHVS and CDR2 FNYEAQ. The CDR3 DNA reads as TGTGCCAGCAGCTTATTCAGAGAGAGGGAGCAGTACTTC. It specifies CASSLFREREQYF.